Following are 10 T cell receptor beta chains from one sample sequenced in a study of patients and donors after allogeneic stem cell transplantation. TCRdb re-analysed the RT-PCR reads in MiXCR, keeping a single row per CDR3 protein. The sample carries some 960,000 distinct CDR3 sequences, 15% to 20% recorded once. Input material: blood, either unsorted or a sorted T cell fraction (not recorded which). Every receptor here comes from a human donor who was either an allogeneic HSCT recipient or a stem cell or donor lymphocyte infusion donor (not recorded which). It is not recorded whose cells these are; they may come from a transplant donor.

The rearrangement joins TRBV4-3 to TRBJ2-1, with TRBD1 matching over 8 bases. J gave up 6 bases and V 0 bases, and 16 bases lay outside the gene matches. The CDR3 is 19 residues long. Germline V gives CDR1 LGHNA, CDR2 YSLEER. The CDR3 sequence is CASSQEGQGARVSGNEQFF. The CDR3 nucleotides read TGCGCCAGCAGCCAAGAAGGGCAGGGGGCTAGGGTATCGGGCAATGAGCAGTTCTTC.

This clonotype was seen more than once but under ten times. The rearrangement links TRBV12-3 or TRBV12-4 to TRBJ1-1; TRBD1 is a possible D gene (5 bases). The CDR3 spans 12 residues. V lost 3 bases and J lost 11, with 13 bases in between. CDR3 protein: CASSLGQRVAFF. As DNA, the CDR3 is TGTGCCAGCAGTTTGGGGCAGAGGGTCGCTTTCTTT.

This clonotype was seen only a few times. The J gene is TRBJ2-1, the V gene TRBV4-3; TRBD2 matches 12 bases. Germline loops: CDR1 LGHNA, CDR2 YSLEER. This CDR3 spans 18 amino acids. V was clipped by 0 bases and J by 4 bases; unmatched bases: 7. The CDR3, as DNA: TGCGCCAGCAGCCAAGAACCTAGCGGGGGGGTGGTATACAATGAGCAGTTCTTC. It is translated as CASSQEPSGGVVYNEQFF.

The rearrangement links TRBV9 to TRBJ2-2; 8 nucleotides match TRBD1. The V gene end was trimmed by 2 bases and the J gene end by 2 bases; junction bases not matched to a gene: 8. There are 17 residues in the CDR3. Per germline, CDR1 SGDLS and CDR2 YYNGEE. CDR3 nucleotides: TGTGCCAGCAGCGTTCTAGGGGCAGGGGGCAACACCGGGGAGCTGTTTTTT. This sequence encodes CASSVLGAGGNTGELFF.

This chain links TRBV7-2 with TRBJ2-1; the D call may be TRBD1 or TRBD2 (7 bases each). V was trimmed by 5 bases and J by 9 bases, leaving 14 bases between them. The CDR3 is 13 residues long. CDR1 and CDR2 (germline): SGHTA, FQGNSA. CDR3 amino acids: CASSRDREGEQFF. Written as DNA, the CDR3 is TGTGCCAGCAGCCGCGACAGGGAGGGTGAGCAGTTCTTC.

Only a few counts were recorded for this clonotype. The V gene is TRBV18, the J gene TRBJ1-1; 7 bases are a match to TRBD1. The CDR3 is 16 amino acids. V trimming: 4 bases; J trimming: 6 bases; junction bases outside the gene matches: 14. Germline CDR1 KGHSH, CDR2 LQKENI. The CDR3 protein is CASSLRQGQPGAEAFF. For the CDR3, the DNA is TGTGCCAGCTCACTGAGACAGGGTCAGCCGGGCGCTGAAGCTTTCTTT.

This clonotype was found a few times. The J gene is TRBJ1-5, the V gene TRBV12-3 or TRBV12-4; 8 positions match TRBD1. This CDR3 contains 15 residues. The junction had 4 bases not matched to a gene; V was cut back by 5 bases and J by 1 base. CDR3 bases: TGTGCCAGCAGTGCCGGACAGGGCAGCAATCAGCCCCAGCATTTT. It encodes CASSAGQGSNQPQHF.

This clonotype was observed a handful of times. J is TRBJ1-1 and V is TRBV5-5, with D possibly being TRBD1 (5 bases). Between the trimmed V and J ends, which lost 0 bases and 5 bases, there was a span of 17 bases. The length of the CDR3 is 16 residues. The germline V gene encodes CDR1 SGHKS and CDR2 YYEKEE (reference sequence). In DNA, the CDR3 is TGTGCCAGCAGCTTGGGGAGGGACCGAAGAGTGACTGAAGCTTTCTTT. It specifies CASSLGRDRRVTEAFF.

The chain is built from TRBV5-6 and TRBJ2-4; 9 positions agree with TRBD2. The J segment lost 1 base and the V segment lost 4 bases, leaving 3 bases of the junction unmatched. In germline, CDR1 is SGHDT, CDR2 YYEEEE. CDR3 length: 15 amino acids. This CDR3 reads CASSTGLAAKNIQYF. The CDR3 DNA reads as TGTGCCAGCAGCACCGGACTAGCGGCCAAAAACATTCAGTACTTC.

This chain uses TRBV4-2 with TRBJ2-1, with D tentatively TRBD1 (6 bases). V lost 0 bases, J lost 3 bases, and 18 bases lay in between. This CDR3 spans 18 amino acids. Germline CDR1 and CDR2: LGHNA and YNFKEQ. CDR3: CASSQDLGAVDYYNEQFF. The CDR3 DNA reads as TGTGCCAGCAGCCAAGATTTGGGGGCGGTTGACTACTACAATGAGCAGTTCTTC.